Sequencing of this TCR beta chain was carried out in a study of immune characterization of retroperitoneal liposarcoma. V lost 8 bases to trimming and J lost 7 bases; unmatched junction nucleotides: 15. The CDR3 spans 16 residues. Germline V gene lookup returns CDR1 MNHEY and CDR2 SVGAGI. TCRdb fed the PCR reads into MiXCR, producing one record per CDR3 protein. The data hold 9,500 to 14,000 distinct CDR3 sequences, with 50% observed a single time. This sequence joins TRBV6-5 and TRBJ2-1; 9 bases agree with TRBD1. Sample: tumor tissue. This TCR was recovered from a female donor with retroperitoneal liposarcoma. For the CDR3, the DNA is TGTGCCAGCCGATCTGCCGGGACAGGGATCCTAAATGAGCAGTTCTTC. The encoded protein is CASRSAGTGILNEQFF.